One sample yielded the 20 T cell receptor beta chains listed below, sequenced in a study of identical twins. MiXCR, run by TCRdb on the 5' RACE reads, gives a single entry per CDR3 protein. The sample has over 250,000 distinct CDR3 sequences; 8% to 9.5% are singletons. These same data were also listed under a study on yellow fever vaccine responses in identical twins.

The sample comprised CD8+ T cells sorted from blood. Receptor source: a woman between 18 and 30 years old in good health.

The chain joins TRBV7-9 to TRBJ2-7; D tentatively reads TRBD1 or TRBD2 (5 bases each). The CDR3 is made up of 14 amino acids. CDR1 and CDR2 from the germline V gene are SEHNR and FQNEAQ (reference sequence). Trimming pared 6 bases from V and 0 bases from J, leaving 12 bases between. The DNA for the CDR3 is TGTGCCAGCAGTTGGGGGTCGTCCTCCTACGAGCAGTACTTC. Translating gives CASSWGSSSYEQYF.

The genes are TRBV20-1 and TRBJ2-2; possible D gene TRBD2, 6 bases. Trimming took 0 bases from V and 6 from J, leaving 20 bases between them. CDR3 length: 17 residues. Germline loops: CDR1 DFQATT, CDR2 SNEGSKA (reference sequence). Written as DNA, the CDR3 is TGCAGTGCTAGAGATATTGCGGGGCTCGGCCTGGCCGGGGAGCTGTTTTTT. Protein sequence: CSARDIAGLGLAGELFF.

The V gene is TRBV30, the J gene TRBJ2-1; D may be TRBD2 (5 bases). This CDR3 spans 16 amino acids. V gave up 3 bases and J gave up 8 bases, with 23 bases separating them. Germline lookup yields CDR1 GTSNPN and CDR2 SVGIG (reference sequence). The CDR3 DNA follows: TGTGCCTGGAGGCCAGATGGGAGATACTATGGGGATGAGCAGTTCTTC. This gives the protein CAWRPDGRYYGDEQFF.

This clonotype was picked up many times. The genes are TRBV11-2 and TRBJ2-7; the D is unclear. The CDR3 sequence is 16 residues long. The V end lost 1 base, the J end lost 0 bases, and 13 bases lay between the germline ends. From germline, CDR1 is SGHAT and CDR2 FQNNGV. The DNA for the CDR3 is TGTGCCAGCAGCTTAGTGATCCCTTCTAACTCCTACGAGCAGTACTTC. Translation gives CASSLVIPSNSYEQYF.

This clonotype has a count of ten or more. The chain carries TRBV14 and TRBJ2-7; maybe TRBD2 (6 bases). V lost 4 bases and J 0 bases, leaving 10 bases between the germline ends. CDR3 length: 14 residues. The germline V gene has CDR1 SGHDN and CDR2 FVKESK. CDR3 bases: TGTGCCAGCAGCCCTAGGGACTTCTCCTACGAGCAGTACTTC. This sequence encodes CASSPRDFSYEQYF. Full variable domain (missing parts from reference TRBV14 and TRBJ2-7): EAGVTQFPSHSVIEKGQTVTLRCDPISGHDNLYWYRRVMGKEIKFLLHFVKESKQDESGMPNNRFLAERTGGTYSTLKVQPAELEDSGVYFCASSPRDFSYEQYFGPGTRLTVT.

This clonotype was observed many times. The V and J genes are TRBV20-1 and TRBJ2-4; D is uncertain. Germline V gene lookup returns CDR1 DFQATT and CDR2 SNEGSKA (reference sequence). This CDR3 contains 16 residues. The ends were cut back, 3 bases at V and 0 bases at J, with 15 bases in the middle. The CDR3 coding sequence is TGCAGTGCTAGGGCCCGCCCCGTTCTAGCCAAAAACATTCAGTACTTC. Translation gives CSARARPVLAKNIQYF.

This clonotype was seen repeatedly, ten times or more. The rearrangement joins TRBV28 to TRBJ2-1; TRBD2 aligns across 10 bases. Germline CDR1 is MDHEN and CDR2 is SYDVKM. This CDR3 is 17 amino acids long. With 4 bases clipped from V and 0 bases from J, the junction kept 6 bases outside the gene matches. Written as DNA, the CDR3 is TGTGCCAGCAGTTCCATTATAGCGGGAGGCTCCTACAATGAGCAGTTCTTC. Protein product: CASSSIIAGGSYNEQFF.

This clonotype was seen only a few times. This rearrangement joins TRBV5-1 to TRBJ2-1; TRBD2 matches at 10 bases. The CDR3 has 16 residues. The trim removed 2 bases at V and 6 bases at J, leaving 8 bases unmatched. The V gene's germline CDR1 is SGHRS and CDR2 YFSETQ. The DNA of the CDR3 is TGCGCCAGCAGCTTTGTACTAGCGGGGCCAATCAATGAGCAGTTCTTC. Amino acid sequence: CASSFVLAGPINEQFF.

In its sample, this clonotype was seen a few times. The V gene is TRBV3-1, the J gene TRBJ2-5, with TRBD1 identical over 8 bases. V trimming: 7 bases; J trimming: 2 bases; junction bases outside the gene matches: 12. The CDR3 is made up of 16 amino acids. The germline CDR1 and CDR2 sequences are LGHDT and YNNKEL (reference sequence). Here the CDR3 reads CASIPDRAYGQETQYF. CDR3 bases: TGTGCCAGCATCCCGGACAGGGCGTATGGTCAAGAGACCCAGTACTTC.

In its sample, this clonotype was seen a few times. The V call is TRBV27, the J call TRBJ2-3, with D perhaps TRBD2 (6 bases). The V end lost 1 base, the J end lost 3 bases, and 11 bases lay between the germline ends. This CDR3 contains 15 residues. Germline loops: CDR1 MNHEY, CDR2 SMNVEV (reference sequence). The CDR3 bases are TGTGCCAGCAGTTTATACGGGAGTGGGACAGATACGCAGTATTTT. It encodes CASSLYGSGTDTQYF.

This clonotype was counted at least ten times. The chain recombines TRBV7-8 with TRBJ2-5, with no clear D. Germline V gives CDR1 SGHVS, CDR2 FQNEAQ. The CDR3 has 15 residues. Trimming took off 6 bases at V and 2 bases at J, with 16 bases between the two ends. CDR3: CASSQSQSGQETQYF. In nucleotides, the CDR3 is TGTGCCAGCAGTCAGTCGCAGAGTGGGCAAGAGACCCAGTACTTC.

This clonotype showed up many times. V gene TRBV9 combines with J gene TRBJ1-6; D call uncertain. V dropped 0 bases and J dropped 4 bases, with 11 bases sitting between them. The CDR3 has 16 amino acids. Per the germline V gene, CDR1 is SGDLS and CDR2 is YYNGEE. CDR3 in amino acids: CASSVGDTVYNSPLHF. Written as DNA, the CDR3 is TGTGCCAGCAGCGTAGGAGATACAGTTTATAATTCACCCCTCCACTTT.

This clonotype was seen a few times. The chain has TRBV9 and TRBJ2-1; the D is unclear. V lost 0 bases and J lost 10, with 8 bases in between. In germline, CDR1 is SGDLS, CDR2 YYNGEE. CDR3 length equals 12 residues. CDR3 region: CASSVGWREQFF. CDR3 in DNA: TGTGCCAGCAGCGTAGGCTGGCGAGAGCAGTTCTTC. Supplemented by reference TRBV9 and TRBJ2-1, the full variable domain reads DSGVTQTPKHLITATGQRVTLRCSPRSGDLSVYWYQQSLDQGLQFLIQYYNGEERAKGNILERFSAQQFPDLHSELNLSSLELGDSALYFCASSVGWREQFFGPGTRLTVL.

This clonotype has only a few counts. The rearrangement uses TRBV7-8 and TRBJ2-2; 12 bases map to TRBD2. CDR3 length equals 14 residues. After removal of 4 bases from V and 10 bases from J, the junction contained 4 bases not matched to a gene. Germline V CDR1 and CDR2: SGHVS, FQNEAQ. This CDR3 reads CASSSGLAGQELFF. The CDR3 coding sequence is TGTGCCAGCAGCTCCGGACTAGCGGGACAGGAGCTGTTTTTT. The whole variable domain, remainder taken from reference TRBV7-8 and TRBJ2-2, is GAGVSQSPRYKVAKRGQDVALRCDPISGHVSLFWYQQALGQGPEFLTYFQNEAQLDKSGLPSDRFFAERPEGSVSTLKIQRTQQEDSAVYLCASSSGLAGQELFFGEGSRLTVL.

This clonotype was seen a few times. The gene calls are TRBV11-2 and TRBJ2-7; TRBD2 is a possible D gene (6 bases). This CDR3 region has 14 residues. The V and J ends lost 5 bases and 0 bases respectively, with 11 bases between them. The germline V gene has CDR1 SGHAT and CDR2 FQNNGV. CDR3 in DNA: TGTGCCAGCAGCCACGGAGGGGACTCCTACGAGCAGTACTTC. Its protein is CASSHGGDSYEQYF.

The sample holds many counts of this clonotype. This sequence joins TRBV24-1 and TRBJ2-2; 10 bases agree with TRBD1. The CDR3 loop spans 19 amino acids. Trimming removed 5 bases from V and 4 bases from J; junction bases left unmatched: 15. CDR1 is KGHDR, CDR2 SFDVKD, per germline. The CDR3 nucleotides are TGTGCCACCAGTGTTTCCGAACCGGGACAGGGGCTTAGCACCGGGGAGCTGTTTTTT. Protein product: CATSVSEPGQGLSTGELFF.

This clonotype was counted a few times. The chain employs TRBV7-9 and TRBJ1-1, with 9 bases matching TRBD1. Germline assignment: CDR1 SEHNR and CDR2 FQNEAQ (reference sequence). J gave up 4 bases and V 5 bases, and 8 bases lay outside the gene matches. The CDR3 covers 15 residues. In DNA, the CDR3 is TGTGCCAGCAGCCCCCAACAGGGGGCGACCACTGAAGCTTTCTTT. Encoded protein: CASSPQQGATTEAFF.

This clonotype was detected many times. This chain links TRBV4-2 with TRBJ2-1; D call uncertain. The CDR3 spans 13 residues. Germline V gene sequence: CDR1 LGHNA, CDR2 YNFKEQ. Trimming pared 3 bases from V and 4 bases from J, leaving 7 bases between. CDR3 sequence (DNA): TGTGCCAGCAGCCAGAGCCCTTACAATGAGCAGTTCTTC. It encodes CASSQSPYNEQFF.

CDR3 protein: CASSLGESNQETQYF. In DNA form, the CDR3 reads TGCGCCAGCAGCTTGGGGGAGTCCAATCAAGAGACCCAGTACTTC. This chain links TRBV5-1 with TRBJ2-5; tentatively, D is TRBD2 (5 bases). The germline CDR1 and CDR2 sequences are SGHRS and YFSETQ. The CDR3 loop spans 15 amino acids. V lost 0 bases and J lost 2, with 11 bases in between.

This clonotype was recorded at least ten times. The chain links TRBV4-1 to TRBJ1-1; the match to TRBD1 covers 9 bases. Germline CDR1 and CDR2: MGHRA and YSYEKL. Germline trimming cut 2 bases from V and 3 bases from J; bases unmatched to any gene: 7. This CDR3 comprises 16 residues. CDR3 DNA: TGCGCCAGCAGCCAATTCAGCCGGGACAGGGACACTGAAGCTTTCTTT. Protein product: CASSQFSRDRDTEAFF.